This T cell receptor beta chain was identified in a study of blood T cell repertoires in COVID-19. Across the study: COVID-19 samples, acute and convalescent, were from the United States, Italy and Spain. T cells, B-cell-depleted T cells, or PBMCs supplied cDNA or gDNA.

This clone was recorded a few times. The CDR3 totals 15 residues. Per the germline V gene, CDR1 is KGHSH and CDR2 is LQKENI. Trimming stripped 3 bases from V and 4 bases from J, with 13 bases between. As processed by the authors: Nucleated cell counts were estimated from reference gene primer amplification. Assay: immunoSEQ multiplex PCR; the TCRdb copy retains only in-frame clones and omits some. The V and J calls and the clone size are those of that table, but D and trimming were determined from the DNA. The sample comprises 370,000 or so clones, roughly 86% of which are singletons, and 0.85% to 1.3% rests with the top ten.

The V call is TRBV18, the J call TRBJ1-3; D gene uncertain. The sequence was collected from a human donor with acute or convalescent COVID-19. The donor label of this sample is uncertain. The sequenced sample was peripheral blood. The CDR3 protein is CASSPDFSTGNTIYF. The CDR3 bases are TGTGCCAGCTCACCGGACTTCTCAACGGGAAACACCATATATTTT.